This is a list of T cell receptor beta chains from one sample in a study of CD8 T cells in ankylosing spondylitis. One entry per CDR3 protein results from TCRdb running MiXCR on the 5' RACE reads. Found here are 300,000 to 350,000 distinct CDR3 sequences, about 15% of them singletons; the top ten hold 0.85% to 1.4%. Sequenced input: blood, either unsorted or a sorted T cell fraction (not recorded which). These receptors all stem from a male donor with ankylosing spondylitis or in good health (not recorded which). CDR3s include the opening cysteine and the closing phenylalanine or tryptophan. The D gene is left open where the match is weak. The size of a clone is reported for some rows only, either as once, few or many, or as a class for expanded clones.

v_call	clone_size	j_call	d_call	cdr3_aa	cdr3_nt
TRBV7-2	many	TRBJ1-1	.	CASSPTMGGTEAFF	TGTGCCAGCAGTCCCACCATGGGCGGCACTGAAGCTTTCTTT
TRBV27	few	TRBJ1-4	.	CASSRGTFNEKLFF	TGTGCCAGCAGCCGAGGAACCTTTAATGAAAAACTGTTTTTT
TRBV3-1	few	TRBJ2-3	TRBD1	CASSLGQVSTDTQYF	TGTGCCAGCAGCCTAGGACAGGTTAGCACAGATACGCAGTATTTT
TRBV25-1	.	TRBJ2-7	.	CASRLVYEQYF	TGTGCCAGCAGGCTCGTCTACGAGCAGTACTTC
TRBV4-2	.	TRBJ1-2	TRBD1	CASSQDPGTGGGYTF	TGTGCCAGCAGCCAAGACCCCGGGACAGGGGGAGGCTACACCTTC
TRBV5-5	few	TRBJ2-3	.	CASSLDGVTTDTQYF	TGTGCCAGCAGCTTGGATGGGGTCACCACAGATACGCAGTATTTT
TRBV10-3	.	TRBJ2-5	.	CAISESNSRQETQYF	TGTGCCATCAGTGAGTCCAACAGCAGACAAGAGACCCAGTACTTC
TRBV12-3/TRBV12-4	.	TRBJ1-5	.	CASSHIRQPQHF	TGTGCCAGCAGTCACATCAGGCAGCCCCAGCATTTT
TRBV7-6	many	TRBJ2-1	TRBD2	CASSSLAGVEQFF	TGTGCCAGCAGCTCCTTAGCGGGAGTTGAGCAGTTCTTC
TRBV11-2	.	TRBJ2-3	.	CASSYLGAGARDTQYF	TGTGCCAGCAGCTACTTAGGAGCGGGTGCCCGAGATACGCAGTATTTT
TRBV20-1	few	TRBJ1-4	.	CSARVGYEKLFF	TGCAGTGCTAGGGTTGGATATGAAAAACTGTTTTTT